A single sample gave rise to the 27 T cell receptor beta chains below, sequenced in a study of T cells in Graves' hyperthyroidism and ophthalmopathy. TCR beta CDR3 region amplification was performed from RNA transcripts. First-round RT-PCR with HTBI primers amplified the TCR CDR3 region. TCRdb reprocessed the multiplex PCR reads via MiXCR and lists one record per CDR3 protein. This table has hundreds of thousands of distinct CDR3 sequences, about 16% appearing once. Specimen: blood. Receptor source: a woman aged 18-29 years with Graves' ophthalmopathy.

At least ten counts were recorded for this clonotype. V usage is TRBV5-6 and J usage is TRBJ1-1; TRBD1 matches 7 bases. In germline, CDR1 is SGHDT, CDR2 YYEEEE. The V segment lost 5 bases and the J segment 8 bases; nucleotides outside the gene matches: 12. The CDR3 sequence is 14 residues long. CDR3: CASRVRVTGAEAFF. In DNA, the CDR3 is TGTGCCAGCAGAGTAAGAGTAACAGGGGCGGAAGCTTTCTTT.

This clonotype was seen ten or more times. The rearrangement joins TRBV11-1 to TRBJ2-5, with D possibly matching TRBD1 (6 bases). The CDR3 totals 16 residues. Germline V gene data show CDR1 as SGHAT and CDR2 as FQDESV (reference sequence). V gave up 1 base and J gave up 1 base, with 13 bases separating them. Written as DNA, the CDR3 is TGTGCCAGCAGCTTAGGGGCCGGGACAATCCAAGAGACCCAGTACTTC. Protein sequence: CASSLGAGTIQETQYF.

This clonotype was recorded many times. The gene calls are TRBV18 and TRBJ1-2; D is possibly TRBD1 (5 bases). CDR1 is KGHSH and CDR2 is LQKENI in the germline V gene. V lost 3 bases to trimming and J lost 0 bases, with 8 bases between them. The CDR3 consists of 14 residues. CDR3 sequence: CASSPRGPNYGYTF. The CDR3 DNA reads TGTGCCAGCTCACCCCGGGGACCTAACTATGGCTACACCTTC.

Many counts were recorded for this clonotype. The chain links TRBV5-5 to TRBJ2-5, with 9 bases that match TRBD2. The germline CDR1 and CDR2 sequences are SGHKS and YYEKEE (reference sequence). The V segment lost 1 base and the J segment 1 base; nucleotides outside the gene matches: 5. This CDR3 region has 16 residues. This chain's CDR3 is CASSLMSSGAQETQYF. Written as DNA, the CDR3 is TGTGCCAGCAGCTTGATGTCTAGCGGGGCCCAAGAGACCCAGTACTTC. The variable domain in full, with the rest retrieved from reference TRBV5-5 and TRBJ2-5, is DAGVTQSPTHLIKTRGQQVTLRCSPISGHKSVSWYQQVLGQGPQFIFQYYEKEERGRGNFPDRFSARQFPNYSSELNVNALLLGDSALYLCASSLMSSGAQETQYFGPGTRLLVL.

The chain uses TRBV11-2 and TRBJ2-1; 8 bases match TRBD2. J lost 7 bases, V lost 1 base, and 6 bases had no gene match. CDR1 and CDR2 (germline): SGHAT, FQNNGV. The CDR3 is 15 amino acids. CDR3 loop: CASSLAGGPWNEQFF. Here the CDR3 DNA reads TGTGCCAGCAGCTTAGCGGGAGGGCCATGGAATGAGCAGTTCTTC.

This clonotype was observed many times. The J gene is TRBJ2-3, the V gene TRBV9; no clear D. Between the trimmed V and J ends, which lost 3 bases and 4 bases, there was a span of 12 bases. The CDR3 runs to 14 residues. The V gene's germline CDR1 is SGDLS and CDR2 YYNGEE. CDR3 DNA: TGTGCCAGCAGCGACCCCGGGCCGCCAGATACGCAGTATTTT. This translates into CASSDPGPPDTQYF.

There are many counts of this clonotype. This chain connects TRBV5-6 to TRBJ2-7; 9 positions agree with TRBD1. Germline V lookup: CDR1 SGHDT, CDR2 YYEEEE. The V and J ends lost 4 bases and 7 bases, in that order; junction bases with no gene match: 9. This CDR3 is 14 amino acids long. Written as DNA, the CDR3 is TGTGCCAGCAGCATAGGGACAGGGATCGAGGAGCAGTACTTC. It yields the protein CASSIGTGIEEQYF.

As regards this clonotype: The germline gene is not matched at one end of the junction; a read error may be the cause. The V call is TRBV5-1, the J call TRBJ1-2; 9 bases are shared with TRBD1. Germline V gene sequence: CDR1 SGHRS, CDR2 YFSETQ. CDR3 size: 14 residues. CDR3 sequence (DNA): TGTGCCAGCAGCTTACCGGGACAGGGCGAAGGCTACACCTTC. This gives the protein CASSLPGQGEGYTF.

The chain uses TRBV11-2 and TRBJ2-7, with 8 bases that match TRBD2. V trimming: 1 base; J trimming: 7 bases; junction bases outside the gene matches: 21. Germline V gene sequence: CDR1 SGHAT, CDR2 FQNNGV. This CDR3 is 19 amino acids long. The CDR3 region is CASSLARGRAGAPGGEQYF. DNA of the CDR3: TGTGCCAGCAGCTTAGCACGGGGCCGAGCGGGGGCCCCGGGTGGAGAGCAGTACTTC.

In its sample, this clonotype was seen many times. The chain couples TRBV18 to TRBJ2-7; 9 bases line up with TRBD1. The CDR3 has 13 amino acids. V lost 6 bases and J lost 6; bases outside the gene matches: 6. Germline lookup yields CDR1 KGHSH and CDR2 LQKENI. CDR3 residues: CASSPTGGSEQYF. In nucleotides, the CDR3 is TGTGCCAGCTCGCCAACAGGGGGCTCCGAGCAGTACTTC.

The chain has TRBV19 and TRBJ2-2; D call uncertain. This CDR3 comprises 14 residues. Germline V lookup: CDR1 LNHDA, CDR2 SQIVND (reference sequence). V lost 3 bases and J 2 bases, leaving 7 bases between the germline ends. The CDR3 spells CASSIELNTGELFF. The CDR3 DNA sequence: TGTGCCAGTAGTATCGAACTTAACACCGGGGAGCTGTTTTTT.

This clonotype was counted many times. This chain uses TRBV6-1 with TRBJ2-3, with TRBD1 identical over 10 bases. After removal of 5 bases from V and 3 bases from J, the junction contained 2 bases not matched to a gene. The CDR3 spans 14 residues. The germline CDR1 and CDR2 sequences are MNHNS and SASEGT. Here the CDR3 reads CASSRTGGTDTQYF. The CDR3 nucleotides are TGTGCCAGCAGTCGGACAGGGGGAACAGATACGCAGTATTTT.

CDR3 nucleotides: TGCGCCAGCAGCCCCACAGGGGGCCAAGACAGGGCCTACGAGCAGTACTTC. Translation gives CASSPTGGQDRAYEQYF. This chain links TRBV5-1 with TRBJ2-7, with 9 positions matching TRBD1. The CDR3 has 17 residues. Looked up from germline, CDR1 is SGHRS and CDR2 is YFSETQ. V lost 4 bases, J lost 2 bases, and 13 bases stayed unmatched.

This clonotype was seen repeatedly, ten times or more. The chain links TRBV24-1 to TRBJ2-7; D possibly corresponds to TRBD2 (6 bases). Germline-derived CDR1 and CDR2 are KGHDR and SFDVKD. V dropped 5 bases and J dropped 6 bases, with 13 bases sitting between them. The CDR3 covers 13 residues. CDR3 amino acids: CATSGLASAEQYF. Here the CDR3 DNA reads TGTGCCACCAGTGGCCTAGCGAGTGCCGAGCAGTACTTC.

This clonotype was seen a few times. Likely a read error: the CDR3 ends without its conserved phenylalanine or tryptophan. The chain is built from TRBV6-2 or TRBV6-3 and TRBJ2-1, with TRBD2 matching 9 bases. Germline V gene data show CDR1 as MNHEY and CDR2 as SVGEGT. Trimming at V came to 6 bases and at J to 0 bases, leaving 9 bases not matched to a gene. The CDR3 is made up of 17 amino acids. The CDR3 protein is CASRPRAGGISYNEQFS. The CDR3 nucleotides read TGTGCCAGCAGACCGAGAGCGGGGGGAATCTCCTACAATGAGCAGTTCTCC.

Worth noting for this clonotype: A much larger clone lies one base from this, so it may be a read error. This CDR3 fails to terminate in the conserved phenylalanine or tryptophan, so it likely reflects a read error. This sequence joins TRBV28 and TRBJ1-5, with 10 bases fitting TRBD1. Trimming at V came to 4 bases and at J to 7 bases, leaving 7 bases not matched to a gene. Germline assignment: CDR1 MDHEN and CDR2 SYDVKM. This CDR3 has 15 residues. CDR3 in amino acids: CASSWTGGSRQPQHL. As DNA, the CDR3 is TGTGCCAGCAGTTGGACAGGGGGAAGTCGGCAGCCCCAGCATCTT.

The chain carries TRBV30 and TRBJ1-1, with TRBD1 as a possible D gene (5 bases). Germline V gene sequence: CDR1 GTSNPN, CDR2 SVGIG (reference sequence). This CDR3 is built from 14 residues. Trimming took off 3 bases at V and 5 bases at J, with 16 bases between the two ends. The CDR3 spells CAWSGTPGGTEAFF. The CDR3 DNA reads as TGTGCCTGGAGCGGGACCCCCGGGGGGACTGAAGCTTTCTTT.

V is TRBV28 and J is TRBJ2-1; 13 bases map to TRBD2. Germline values: CDR1 MDHEN, CDR2 SYDVKM. Trimming at V came to 3 bases and at J to 7 bases, leaving 18 bases not matched to a gene. The CDR3 contains 20 residues. The CDR3 spells CASSFPLLAGGRGLENEQFF. CDR3 DNA: TGTGCCAGCAGTTTTCCCCTACTAGCGGGAGGGAGGGGCCTTGAGAATGAGCAGTTCTTC.

This clonotype was observed many times. The chain recombines TRBV3-1 with TRBJ1-1; tentatively, D is TRBD1 (5 bases). Trimming cost V 1 base and J 6 bases, with 21 bases left between them. This CDR3 comprises 17 residues. Germline V lookup: CDR1 LGHDT, CDR2 YNNKEL (reference sequence). The DNA for the CDR3 is TGTGCCAGCAGCCAAGGGGCAGGGAGGTTGTCTGGTTCTGAAGCTTTCTTT. Translated: CASSQGAGRLSGSEAFF.

A word on this clonotype: A much larger clone lies one base from this, so it may be a read error. The chain carries TRBV20-1 and TRBJ2-1; D might be TRBD1 (6 bases). Germline V gene sequence: CDR1 DFQATT, CDR2 SNEGSKA (reference sequence). There are 14 residues in the CDR3. The CDR3 region has the DNA TGCAGTGCTAGAGATCGTCAGGGGTTCAATAAGCAGTTCTTC. It codes for CSARDRQGFNKQFF.

This clonotype was seen many times. V and J are TRBV6-1 and TRBJ2-5, with 8 bases that match TRBD1. The V gene end was trimmed by 5 bases and the J gene end by 5 bases; junction bases not matched to a gene: 10. This CDR3 is built from 15 residues. Per the germline V gene, CDR1 is MNHNS and CDR2 is SASEGT. CDR3 protein: CASSYSPDRAETQYF. For the CDR3, the DNA is TGTGCCAGCAGTTATTCTCCGGACAGGGCGGAGACCCAGTACTTC.

On this clonotype: At one end, the junction sequence differs from germline, possibly due to a read error. The J gene is TRBJ2-5, the V gene TRBV5-1, with 7 positions matching TRBD1. Germline lookup yields CDR1 SGHRS and CDR2 YFSETQ. The CDR3 has 15 amino acids. The CDR3 sequence: CASSSRQGLQETQYF. In DNA form, the CDR3 reads TGTGCCAGCAGCTCCCGACAGGGCCTCCAAGAGACCCAGTACTTC.

Turning to this clonotype: Given a much more abundant clone one base away, this may be a read error. The chain recombines TRBV5-4 with TRBJ1-1; D gene unclear. The CDR3 sequence is 16 residues long. Looked up from germline, CDR1 is SGHNT and CDR2 is YYREEE (reference sequence). The CDR3 sequence: CASGLGGWERDTEAFF. The DNA for the CDR3 is TGTGCCAGCGGCTTAGGAGGGTGGGAGAGGGACACTGAAGCTTTCTTT.

The chain carries TRBV19 and TRBJ1-1, with 7 positions matching TRBD1. Germline loops: CDR1 LNHDA, CDR2 SQIVND (reference sequence). CDR3 length: 12 amino acids. J was trimmed by 4 bases and V by 10 bases; bases with no gene match: 6. The DNA for the CDR3 is TGTGCCACCCACAGGGGTACCACTGAAGCTTTCTTT. Protein sequence: CATHRGTTEAFF.

This clonotype was observed many times. The chain is built from TRBV20-1 and TRBJ2-1; 7 bases line up with TRBD1. The CDR3 runs to 12 residues. The germline CDR1 and CDR2 sequences are DFQATT and SNEGSKA (reference sequence). V shed 5 bases, J shed 5 bases, and the junction held 3 bases outside the gene matches. The CDR3 protein is CSADREHNEQFF. The CDR3 region has the DNA TGCAGTGCTGACAGGGAGCACAATGAGCAGTTCTTC.

This clonotype was seen ten or more times. The chain employs TRBV29-1 and TRBJ2-3; no firm D call. The germline CDR1 and CDR2 sequences are SQVTM and ANQGSEA. The CDR3 sequence is 13 residues long. Deletions cut 3 bases from V and 1 base from J, with 8 bases between. The CDR3: CSVDPPGTDTQYF. The DNA of the CDR3 is TGCAGCGTTGACCCCCCAGGCACAGATACGCAGTATTTT.

This clonotype was picked up many times. This chain connects TRBV20-1 to TRBJ1-5, with no clear D. Trimming shortened V by 6 bases and J by 2 bases, and 8 bases separated the two germline ends. CDR1 and CDR2 from the germline V gene are DFQATT and SNEGSKA (reference sequence). The CDR3 is 12 amino acids. The DNA of the CDR3 is TGCAGTGCCTCTACAGGCAATCAGCCCCAGCATTTT. Encoded protein: CSASTGNQPQHF.